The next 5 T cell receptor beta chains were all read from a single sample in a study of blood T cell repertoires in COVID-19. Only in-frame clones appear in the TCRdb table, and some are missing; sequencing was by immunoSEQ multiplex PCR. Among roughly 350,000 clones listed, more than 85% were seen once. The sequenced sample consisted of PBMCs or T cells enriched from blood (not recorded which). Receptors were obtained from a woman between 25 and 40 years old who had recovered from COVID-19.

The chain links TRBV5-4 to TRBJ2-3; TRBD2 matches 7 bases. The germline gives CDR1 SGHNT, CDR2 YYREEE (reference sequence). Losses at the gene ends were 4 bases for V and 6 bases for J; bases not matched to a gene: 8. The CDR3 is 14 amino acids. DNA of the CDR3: TGTGCCAGCAGCCCGGGGGACTACCCCGATACGCAGTATTTT. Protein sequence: CASSPGDYPDTQYF.

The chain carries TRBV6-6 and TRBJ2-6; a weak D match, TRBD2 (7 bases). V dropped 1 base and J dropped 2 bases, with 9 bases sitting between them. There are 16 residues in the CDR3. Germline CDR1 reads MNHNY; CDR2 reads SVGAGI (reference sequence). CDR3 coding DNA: TGTGCCAGCAGTTACTTCGGGGGGCCTGGGGCCAACGTCCTGACTTTC. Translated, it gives CASSYFGGPGANVLTF.

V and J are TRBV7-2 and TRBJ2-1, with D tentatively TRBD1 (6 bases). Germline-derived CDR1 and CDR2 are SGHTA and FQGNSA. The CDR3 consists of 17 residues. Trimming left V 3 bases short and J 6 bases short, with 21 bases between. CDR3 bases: TGTGCCAGCAGCTTTAGAGCTCCAGGGGCCACTATCAATGAGCAGTTCTTC. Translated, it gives CASSFRAPGATINEQFF.

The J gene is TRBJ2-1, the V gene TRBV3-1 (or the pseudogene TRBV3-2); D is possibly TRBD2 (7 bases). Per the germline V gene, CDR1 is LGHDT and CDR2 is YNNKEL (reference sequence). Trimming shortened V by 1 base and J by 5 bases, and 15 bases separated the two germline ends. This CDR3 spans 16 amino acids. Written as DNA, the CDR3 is TGTGCCAGCAGCCAAGTCTTACTAGGGGGGGACAATGAGCAGTTCTTC. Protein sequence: CASSQVLLGGDNEQFF.

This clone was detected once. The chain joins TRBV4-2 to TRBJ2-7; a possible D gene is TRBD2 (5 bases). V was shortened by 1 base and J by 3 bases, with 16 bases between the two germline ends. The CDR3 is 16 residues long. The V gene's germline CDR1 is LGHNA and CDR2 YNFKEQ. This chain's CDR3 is CASSQVRTGISYEQYF. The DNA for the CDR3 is TGTGCCAGCAGCCAAGTCCGAACGGGGATAAGCTACGAGCAGTACTTC.